The 10 T cell receptor beta chains below all came from one sample that was sequenced in a study of T-cell reconstitution after alpha-beta-depleted transplantation in children. Unique molecular identifiers were used to barcode this TCRbeta library. A single record per CDR3 protein comes from TCRdb applying MiXCR to the PCR reads. The repertoire holds roughly 610,000 distinct CDR3 sequences, with over 9.5% as singletons. The material sequenced was PBMCs from the stem cell graft donor, taken from the stem cell graft. All receptors derive from a human donor who donated a stem cell graft to a child with acute myeloid leukemia.

The V gene is TRBV20-1, the J gene TRBJ2-1; 8 bases match TRBD2. V dropped 0 bases and J dropped 5; count of bases not matched to a gene: 9. Germline-derived CDR1 and CDR2 are DFQATT and SNEGSKA (reference sequence). This CDR3 contains 16 residues. CDR3 sequence (DNA): TGCAGTGCTAGAGACCTGCGGCGCGGGAGGCACAATGAGCAGTTCTTC. Translated, it gives CSARDLRRGRHNEQFF.

The table lists this clonotype with a few counts. The chain uses TRBV6-2 or TRBV6-3 and TRBJ2-1; no firm D call. The ends were cut back, 6 bases at V and 2 bases at J, with 14 bases in the middle. Germline loops: CDR1 MNHEY, CDR2 SVGEGT. The CDR3 consists of 15 residues. The CDR3 reads CASRKPSQAYNEQFF. CDR3 DNA sequence: TGTGCCAGCAGAAAGCCCAGTCAAGCCTACAATGAGCAGTTCTTC.

The sample holds many counts of this clonotype. The V call is TRBV7-2, the J call TRBJ2-2; perhaps TRBD1 as D (6 bases). Trimming pared 4 bases from V and 7 bases from J, leaving 19 bases between. Germline V gene sequence: CDR1 SGHTA, CDR2 FQGNSA. The CDR3 covers 16 residues. CDR3 amino acids: CASSSYRVALGGELFF. CDR3 coding DNA: TGTGCCAGCAGCTCATACAGGGTGGCCCTCGGCGGGGAGCTGTTTTTT.

This rearrangement joins TRBV29-1 to TRBJ1-3, with D possibly TRBD1 on 6 matching bases. CDR1 SQVTM and CDR2 ANQGSEA come from the germline V gene. The V end lost 2 bases, the J end lost 0 bases, and 17 bases lay between the germline ends. This CDR3 is 17 amino acids long. The CDR3, as DNA: TGCAGCGTTGAATCTGGCAGGGGAACCTTCTCTGGAAACACCATATATTTT. It codes for CSVESGRGTFSGNTIYF.

On this clonotype: This CDR3 fails to terminate in the conserved phenylalanine or tryptophan, so it likely reflects a read error. No DNA is shown, since the ends of the CDR3 on it are uncertain; the CDR3 is the one TCRdb lists. The chain couples TRBV5-1 to TRBJ1-2. CDR1 is SGHRS, CDR2 YFSETQ, per germline. Termini included, the CDR3 measures 9 amino acids. The CDR3 loop reads CASSWARGT.

This sequence joins TRBV25-1 and TRBJ2-5, with 11 positions matching TRBD2. From germline, CDR1 is MGHDK and CDR2 SYGVNS. The V gene end was trimmed by 3 bases and the J gene end by 5 bases; junction bases not matched to a gene: 5. The CDR3 contains 15 residues. CDR3 DNA sequence: TGTGCCAGCAGTGACTTAGCGGGAGGGCTTGAGACCCAGTACTTC. Its protein is CASSDLAGGLETQYF. Based on the CDR3 plus reference TRBV25-1 and TRBJ2-5, the full variable domain is EADIYQTPRYLVIGTGKKITLECSQTMGHDKMYWYQQDPGMELHLIHYSYGVNSTEKGDLSSESTVSRIRTEHFPLTLESARPSHTSQYLCASSDLAGGLETQYFGPGTRLLVL.

On this clonotype itself: A single base separates this from a much larger clone, so it may be a read error. The CDR3 here is CAISPTSGPYPSYNEQFF. The CDR3 DNA reads TGTGCCATCAGTCCTACTAGCGGGCCCTATCCCTCCTACAATGAGCAGTTCTTC. V gene TRBV12-3 or TRBV12-4 combines with J gene TRBJ2-1, with TRBD2 identical over 9 bases. CDR3 size: 18 residues.

The table lists this clonotype with a few counts. Written as DNA, the CDR3 is TGTGCCAGCTCACCACGGGGGGGCCCTACACCGAACACTGAAGCTTTCTTT. It translates to CASSPRGGPTPNTEAFF. This chain joins TRBV18 and TRBJ1-1; perhaps TRBD1 as D (6 bases). The V and J ends lost 1 base and 1 base respectively, with 16 bases between them. The CDR3 length is 17 residues. CDR1 is KGHSH and CDR2 is LQKENI in the germline V gene.

In this sample, this clonotype turned up a few times. The chain carries TRBV27 and TRBJ2-7; 12 bases fit TRBD1. Looked up from germline, CDR1 is MNHEY and CDR2 is SMNVEV (reference sequence). This CDR3 is 15 amino acids long. V was clipped by 8 bases and J by 3 bases; unmatched bases: 8. The CDR3 DNA is TGTGCCAGCCGACCCGGGACAGGGGGCTTCTACGAGCAGTACTTC. Encoded protein: CASRPGTGGFYEQYF.

This clonotype turned up a few times. The chain employs TRBV29-1 and TRBJ1-4, with D possibly being TRBD1 (5 bases). Germline values: CDR1 SQVTM, CDR2 ANQGSEA. This CDR3 spans 13 amino acids. V shed 4 bases and J shed 6 bases, with 12 bases lying between them. The CDR3 DNA reads as TGCAGCGTTGGGGGGGACCCCCATGAAAAACTGTTTTTT. This codes for CSVGGDPHEKLFF.